The source of this T cell receptor beta chain is a study of cytomegalovirus exposure and HLA in healthy donors. Donors were drawn from the approximately 120-subject validation cohort, separate from the roughly 700-subject first cohort. The data were produced by immunoSEQ multiplex PCR, yet TCRdb's version contains in-frame clones alone and is incomplete. The sample shows 300,000 to 350,000 clones, 70% to 90% of them seen only once. Study-wide findings and caveats: Rarity characterized most TCR sequences, yet some public TCRs appeared in many donors. Investigators reported 150 to 200 TCR beta chains as tied to cytomegalovirus. Three chains tied to CMV proved CMV antigen-specific in vitro.

As regards this clone: Its target is not known.

V shed 3 bases and J shed 1 base, with 19 bases lying between them. Germline V gene data show CDR1 as SGHNT and CDR2 as YYREEE (reference sequence). The CDR3 totals 17 residues. The chain is built from TRBV5-4 and TRBJ1-1; TRBD1 is a possible D gene (6 bases). This TCR was sampled from a man aged 25-45 years in good health and CMV-seronegative. The sequencing sample was made of PBMCs. CDR3 sequence reads: CASSSLGTTIRNTEAFF. The CDR3, as DNA: TGTGCCAGCAGCTCCCTAGGGACAACTATTCGGAACACTGAAGCTTTCTTT.